Below, one T cell receptor (beta chain) is given with its context. Its antigen specificity is not known. One base away there is no much larger clone; base qualities are not given. TCRbeta CDR3 regions were amplified from genomic DNA by means of the immunoSEQ Assay, a bias-controlled multiplex PCR. On the study's bioinformatics: Nucleated cell counts per sample were estimated from amplification of reference gene primers within the assay. Sequence reads were collapsed and filtered to measure the absolute abundance of every unique TCRbeta CDR3 rearrangement. For each sample, productive Simpson clonality was calculated as the square root of Simpson's diversity index across productive rearrangements. TCRdb took this table from immuneACCESS and kept in-frame rearrangements with V and J called. Such tables lack part of the clones; where checked against another copy, unresolved V genes explain under half of the gap, and the rest is unexplained. V and J calls and clone size are copied from that table; D and trimming were computed from the DNA. Here the sample has about 42,000 clones; around 94% occur a single time. The ten most abundant clones make up about a tenth of the sample.

Its CDR3 holds 14 amino acids, cysteine through phenylalanine. The DNA shown is the 42-base CDR3, in frame from base 1. The germline V gene (reference sequence) supplies CDR1 LGHDT and CDR2 YNNKEL. The V end loses 6 bases and the J end loses 4 bases, and a stretch of 16 bases separates them. This record comes from a study of blood T cell repertoires in COVID-19 (dated by TCRdb to the early 2020s). At the level of the whole study: Collaborator samples came from the United States, Italy and Spain and covered acute and convalescent phases of COVID-19. Samples were obtained from the ongoing ImmuneRACE study (first 160 participants) and from 1,254 subjects provided by 6 global collaborators. Where available, HLA class I and class II types were obtained from metadata supplied by the sample provider rather than from assay-based typing. Deeply sampled blood TCRbeta repertoires from subjects exposed to, actively infected with, or recovered from COVID-19 were included in the dataset. A de-identified subject ID, COVID-19 status, age in years and sex were almost always included in the sample metadata. The prospective study material was composed of cDNA or gDNA derived from T cells, B-cell-depleted T cells, or PBMCs. A freely available public database, intended as a resource for researchers studying the immune response to SARS-CoV-2, is where the repertoires were released. The paper as a whole reports these results and caveats: The quantity of clinical and demographic metadata differed by source and by participant and was supplied without curation.

Each collaborating institution followed its own protocols to collect whole blood in K2EDTA tubes. Collaborator samples were shipped for TCRbeta analysis as frozen whole blood, isolated PBMCs, or DNA extracted from either sample type. Sequencing input: peripheral blood. This clonotype was sampled from a man aged 50-60 years with active COVID-19. The chain links TRBV3-1 (or the pseudogene TRBV3-2) with TRBJ2-7; a tentative D match to TRBD1 spans 7 bases. CDR3 sequence: CASRQGGRSYEQYF. The bases read TGTGCCAGCAGGCAGGGGGGCAGGTCGTACGAGCAGTACTTC.